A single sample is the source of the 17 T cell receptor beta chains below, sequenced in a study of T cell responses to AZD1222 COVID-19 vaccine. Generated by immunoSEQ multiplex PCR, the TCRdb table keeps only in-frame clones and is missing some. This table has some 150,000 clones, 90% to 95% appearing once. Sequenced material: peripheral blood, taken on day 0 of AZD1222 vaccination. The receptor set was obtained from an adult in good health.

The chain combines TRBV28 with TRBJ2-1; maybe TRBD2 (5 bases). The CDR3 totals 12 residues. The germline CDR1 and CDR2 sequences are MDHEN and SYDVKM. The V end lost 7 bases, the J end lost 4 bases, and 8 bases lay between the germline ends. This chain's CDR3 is CASKDSYNEQFF. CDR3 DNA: TGTGCCAGCAAGGACTCTTACAATGAGCAGTTCTTC.

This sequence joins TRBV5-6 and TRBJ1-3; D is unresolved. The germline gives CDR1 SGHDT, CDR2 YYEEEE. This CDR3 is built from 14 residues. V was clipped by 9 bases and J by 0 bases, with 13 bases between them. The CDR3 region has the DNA TGTGCCACCTCGGACCGGAGCTCTGGAAACACCATATATTTT. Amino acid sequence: CATSDRSSGNTIYF.

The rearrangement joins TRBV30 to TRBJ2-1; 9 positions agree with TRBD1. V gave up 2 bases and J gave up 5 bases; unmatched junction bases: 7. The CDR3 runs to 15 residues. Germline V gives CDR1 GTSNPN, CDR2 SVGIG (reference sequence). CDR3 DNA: TGTGCCTGGAGTCGACCCGGGACAGGGAACAATGAGCAGTTCTTC. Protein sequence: CAWSRPGTGNNEQFF.

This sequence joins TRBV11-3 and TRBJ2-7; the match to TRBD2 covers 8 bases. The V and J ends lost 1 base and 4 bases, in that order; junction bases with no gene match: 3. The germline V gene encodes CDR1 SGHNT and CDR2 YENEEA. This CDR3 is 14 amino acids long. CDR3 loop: CASSLAGGPYEQYF. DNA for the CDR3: TGTGCCAGCAGCTTAGCGGGAGGGCCTTACGAGCAGTACTTC.

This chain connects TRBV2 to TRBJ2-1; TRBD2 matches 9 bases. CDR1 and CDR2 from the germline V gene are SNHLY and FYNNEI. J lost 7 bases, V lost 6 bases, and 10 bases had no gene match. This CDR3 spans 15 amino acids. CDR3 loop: CASSSEAGGSNEQFF. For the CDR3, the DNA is TGTGCCAGCAGCTCAGAGGCGGGGGGGTCAAATGAGCAGTTCTTC.

CDR3 bases: TGTGCCAGTAGTATAGATTTGGGACTTTCTTACGAGCAGTACTTC. Translation gives CASSIDLGLSYEQYF. This chain joins TRBV19 and TRBJ2-7, with D possibly TRBD2 on 6 matching bases. With 0 bases removed from V and 4 bases from J, the gap between germline ends came to 13 bases. There are 15 residues in the CDR3. Germline V gene lookup returns CDR1 LNHDA and CDR2 SQIVND (reference sequence).

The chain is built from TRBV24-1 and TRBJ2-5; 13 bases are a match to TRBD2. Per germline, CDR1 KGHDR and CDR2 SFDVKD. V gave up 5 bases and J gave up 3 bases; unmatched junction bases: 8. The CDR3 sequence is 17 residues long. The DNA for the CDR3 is TGTGCCACCAGTGGACAACTAGCGGGAGGGCCGGAAGAGACCCAGTACTTC. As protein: CATSGQLAGGPEETQYF.

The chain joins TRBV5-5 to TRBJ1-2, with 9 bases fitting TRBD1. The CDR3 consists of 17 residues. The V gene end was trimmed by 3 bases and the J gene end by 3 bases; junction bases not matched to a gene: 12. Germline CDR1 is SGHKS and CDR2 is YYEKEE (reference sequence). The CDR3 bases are TGTGCCAGCAGCTCCTTAACCCGACAGGGGGGAGACTATGGCTACACCTTC. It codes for CASSSLTRQGGDYGYTF.

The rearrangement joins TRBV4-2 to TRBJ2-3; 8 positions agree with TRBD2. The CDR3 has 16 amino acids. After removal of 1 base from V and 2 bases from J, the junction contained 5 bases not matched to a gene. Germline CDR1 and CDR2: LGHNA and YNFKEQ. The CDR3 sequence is CASSQVAGSITDTQYF. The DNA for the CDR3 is TGTGCCAGCAGCCAAGTAGCGGGAAGTATCACAGATACGCAGTATTTT.

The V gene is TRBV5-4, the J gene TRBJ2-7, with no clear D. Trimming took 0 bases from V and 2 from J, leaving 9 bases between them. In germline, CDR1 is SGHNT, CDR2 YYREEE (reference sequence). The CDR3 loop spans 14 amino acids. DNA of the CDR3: TGTGCCAGCAGCTTGGATAGCCGGACCTACGAGCAGTACTTC. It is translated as CASSLDSRTYEQYF.

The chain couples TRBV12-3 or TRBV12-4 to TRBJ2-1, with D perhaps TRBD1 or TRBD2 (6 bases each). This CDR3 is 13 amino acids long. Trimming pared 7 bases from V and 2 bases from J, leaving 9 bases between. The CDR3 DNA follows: TGTGCCAGCACCGGGGGCCCCTACAATGAGCAGTTCTTC. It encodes CASTGGPYNEQFF.

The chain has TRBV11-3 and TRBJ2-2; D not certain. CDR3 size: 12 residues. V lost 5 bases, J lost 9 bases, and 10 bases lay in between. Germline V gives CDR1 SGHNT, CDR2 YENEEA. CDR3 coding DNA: TGTGCCAGCAGCCCCAATGGCAGGGAGCTGTTTTTT. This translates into CASSPNGRELFF.

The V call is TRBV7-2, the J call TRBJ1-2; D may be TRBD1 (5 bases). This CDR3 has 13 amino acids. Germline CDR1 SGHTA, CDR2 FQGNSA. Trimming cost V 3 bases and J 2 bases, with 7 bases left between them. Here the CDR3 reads CASSFQGNYGYTF. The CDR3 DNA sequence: TGTGCCAGCAGCTTCCAGGGAAACTATGGCTACACCTTC.

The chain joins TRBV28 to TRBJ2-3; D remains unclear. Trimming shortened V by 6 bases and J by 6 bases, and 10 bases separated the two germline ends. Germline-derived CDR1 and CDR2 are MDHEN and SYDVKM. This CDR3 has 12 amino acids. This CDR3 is CASRQPGDTQYF. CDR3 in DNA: TGTGCCAGCAGGCAACCTGGGGATACGCAGTATTTT.

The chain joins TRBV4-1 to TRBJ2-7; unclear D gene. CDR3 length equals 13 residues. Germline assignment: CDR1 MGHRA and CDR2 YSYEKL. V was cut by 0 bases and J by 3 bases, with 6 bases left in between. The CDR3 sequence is CASSQDIYYEQYF. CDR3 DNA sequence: TGCGCCAGCAGCCAAGACATTTACTACGAGCAGTACTTC.

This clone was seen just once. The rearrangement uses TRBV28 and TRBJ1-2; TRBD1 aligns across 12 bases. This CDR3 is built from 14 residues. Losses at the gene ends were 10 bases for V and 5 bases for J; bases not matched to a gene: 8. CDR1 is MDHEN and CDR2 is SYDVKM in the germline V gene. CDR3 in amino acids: CATGDRGRGYGYTF. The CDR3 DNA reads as TGTGCCACCGGGGACAGGGGGCGCGGTTATGGCTACACCTTC.

This CDR3 is CASSAQGAGEQYF. The CDR3, as DNA: TGCGCCAGCAGTGCACAGGGGGCGGGGGAGCAGTACTTC. This sequence joins TRBV10-1 and TRBJ2-7; 9 nucleotides align to TRBD1. This CDR3 spans 13 amino acids. Germline assignment: CDR1 WNHNN and CDR2 SYGVQD (reference sequence). The junction had 5 bases not matched to a gene; V was cut back by 4 bases and J by 7 bases.